A single sample gave rise to the 8 T cell receptor beta chains below, sequenced in a study of blood T cell repertoires in COVID-19. The protocol was immunoSEQ multiplex PCR, while the TCRdb copy is restricted to in-frame clones and leaves out a portion. The sample carries 150,000 to 200,000 clones, about 89% recorded once. The specimen sequenced was peripheral blood. The receptors come from a man between 18 and 29 years old who had recovered from COVID-19.

The V and J genes are TRBV7-6 and TRBJ2-7, with 9 bases lining up with TRBD1. V shed 1 base and J 0 bases; nucleotides not matched to a gene: 10. This CDR3 is built from 18 residues. Germline V lookup: CDR1 SGHVS, CDR2 FNYEAQ. The CDR3 loop reads CASSLGIGTGRDSYEQYF. The CDR3 coding sequence is TGTGCCAGCAGCTTAGGAATCGGGACAGGGAGAGACTCCTACGAGCAGTACTTC.

The V gene is TRBV3-1 (or the pseudogene TRBV3-2), the J gene TRBJ2-2; the match to TRBD1 covers 8 bases. Trimming cost V 7 bases and J 6 bases; bases outside gene matches: 7. CDR1 and CDR2 from the germline V gene are LGHDT and YNNKEL (reference sequence). CDR3 length: 14 amino acids. The CDR3: CASKDRVGAGELFF. The CDR3 region has the DNA TGTGCCAGCAAGGACAGGGTAGGGGCCGGGGAGCTGTTTTTT.

The rearrangement links TRBV2 to TRBJ1-2; D might be TRBD1 (5 bases). The V gene lost 2 bases and the J gene lost 4 bases, with 8 bases spanning the gap. CDR1 SNHLY and CDR2 FYNNEI come from the germline V gene. CDR3 length equals 13 residues. This CDR3 is CASSEQGLYGYTF. The CDR3 region has the DNA TGTGCCAGCAGTGAACAGGGACTCTATGGCTACACCTTC.

The J gene is TRBJ1-2, the V gene TRBV28; 9 bases align to TRBD1. This CDR3 is built from 14 residues. CDR1 and CDR2 from the germline V gene are MDHEN and SYDVKM. Unmatched junction bases numbered 7, after V lost 4 bases and J lost 7 bases. CDR3 coding DNA: TGTGCCAGCAGTTCTCCGGGACAGGGATCTGGCTACACCTTC. Its translation: CASSSPGQGSGYTF.

The gene calls are TRBV28 and TRBJ2-2; 7 bases agree with TRBD2. The CDR3 sequence is 15 residues long. Germline loops: CDR1 MDHEN, CDR2 SYDVKM. V lost 6 bases and J lost 4; bases outside the gene matches: 8. The CDR3 DNA sequence: TGTGCCAGCAGGGAAGGGAGGGCGGGCACCGGGGAGCTGTTTTTT. This translates into CASREGRAGTGELFF.

This clone was found once. The rearrangement uses TRBV30 and TRBJ2-1; 9 bases align to TRBD2. Germline CDR1 and CDR2: GTSNPN and SVGIG (reference sequence). V trimming: 4 bases; J trimming: 1 base; junction bases outside the gene matches: 5. The CDR3 runs 15 residues. DNA for the CDR3: TGTGCCTGGACGATGACTAGCGGTTCCTACAATGAGCAGTTCTTC. It translates to CAWTMTSGSYNEQFF.

The gene calls are TRBV19 and TRBJ2-7; 12 bases agree with TRBD1. The germline V gene has CDR1 LNHDA and CDR2 SQIVND (reference sequence). Germline trimming cut 6 bases from V and 4 bases from J; bases unmatched to any gene: 7. The length of the CDR3 is 15 residues. The CDR3 region is CASRRGQGASYEQYF. In nucleotides, the CDR3 is TGTGCCAGTAGAAGGGGACAGGGGGCCTCATACGAGCAGTACTTC.

The chain carries TRBV5-1 and TRBJ2-1, with 12 nucleotides matching TRBD2. Unmatched junction bases numbered 3, after V lost 0 bases and J lost 8 bases. Germline assignment: CDR1 SGHRS and CDR2 YFSETQ. There are 15 residues in the CDR3. DNA of the CDR3: TGCGCCAGCAGCTTGGGTACTAGCGGGAGGTATGAGCAGTTCTTC. It codes for CASSLGTSGRYEQFF.